A selection of T cell receptor beta chains follows, all from one sample in a study of cytomegalovirus exposure and HLA in healthy donors. Measured with immunoSEQ multiplex PCR; TCRdb has only the in-frame clones, and not every one. The repertoire table contains about 130,000 clones. Sample: PBMCs. The source of these receptors is a woman aged 40 to 50 in good health and CMV-seropositive. Both conserved end residues are part of each CDR3. The D gene is left open where the match is weak.

V	D	length	J	CDR3	DNA
TRBV19	.	16	TRBJ1-2	CASSIGLPVAGDGYTF	TGTGCCAGTAGTATAGGCCTCCCGGTCGCAGGGGATGGCTACACCTTC
TRBV7-2	TRBD1	14	TRBJ2-7	CASSSRTGSYEQYF	TGTGCCAGCAGCTCCCGGACAGGCTCCTACGAGCAGTACTTC
TRBV14	.	15	TRBJ2-7	CASSQDRLEDYEQYF	TGTGCCAGCAGCCAAGATCGACTAGAGGACTACGAGCAGTACTTC
TRBV10-3	TRBD1	15	TRBJ2-7	CAIRSGTGASGEQYF	TGTGCCATCAGGTCCGGGACAGGGGCCTCCGGCGAGCAGTACTTC
TRBV28	.	12	TRBJ1-5	CASSFINQPQHF	TGTGCCAGCAGTTTTATAAATCAGCCCCAGCATTTT
TRBV9	TRBD2	15	TRBJ2-3	CASSKSGRAADTQYF	TGTGCCAGCAGTAAAAGCGGGAGGGCCGCAGATACGCAGTATTTT
TRBV15	TRBD2	13	TRBJ2-4	CATSREKRGIQYF	TGTGCCACCAGCAGAGAAAAGCGGGGCATTCAGTACTTC
TRBV19	.	15	TRBJ1-1	CASSPMLHSNTEAFF	TGTGCCAGTAGCCCGATGTTGCACAGTAACACTGAAGCTTTCTTT
TRBV13	TRBD1	14	TRBJ2-7	CASTGQGAPDEQYF	TGTGCCAGCACGGGACAGGGGGCTCCCGACGAGCAGTACTTC
TRBV29-1	TRBD2	13	TRBJ2-4	CSAGAGGQNIQYF	TGCAGCGCTGGAGCGGGAGGCCAAAACATTCAGTACTTC
TRBV14	.	16	TRBJ2-2	CASSQEAFANTGELFF	TGTGCCAGCAGCCAAGAGGCTTTCGCGAACACCGGGGAGCTGTTTTTT
TRBV2	TRBD2	15	TRBJ2-7	CASSVAGVQSYEQYF	TGTGCCAGCAGCGTAGCGGGAGTTCAGTCCTACGAGCAGTACTTC
TRBV7-3	TRBD2	16	TRBJ2-3	CASSIGTSGPVDTQYF	TGTGCCAGCAGCATCGGGACTAGCGGGCCTGTCGATACGCAGTATTTT
TRBV19	.	11	TRBJ1-2	CASSGSYGYTF	TGTGCCAGTAGTGGCAGCTATGGCTACACCTTC
TRBV2	TRBD2	13	TRBJ2-1	CASFGTTGGEQFF	TGTGCCAGTTTCGGGACTACGGGCGGTGAGCAGTTCTTC
TRBV5-1	.	14	TRBJ2-4	CASSLWGQSDIQYF	TGCGCCAGCAGCTTGTGGGGACAATCAGACATTCAGTACTTC
TRBV28	.	12	TRBJ1-2	CASSLAGYGYTF	TGTGCCAGCAGTTTAGCCGGGTATGGCTACACCTTC
TRBV7-9	.	11	TRBJ2-7	CASSSYYGQYF	TGTGCCAGCAGCTCGTACTACGGGCAGTACTTC
TRBV28	TRBD1	13	TRBJ1-5	CASSRTGKQPQHF	TGTGCCAGCAGCCGGACAGGGAAACAGCCCCAGCATTTT
TRBV2	TRBD2	20	TRBJ2-3	CASSAAGLAGGTASTDTQYF	TGTGCCAGCAGTGCTGCGGGACTAGCGGGAGGGACCGCTAGCACAGATACGCAGTATTTT
TRBV10-1	.	13	TRBJ2-5	CASSRRTEETQYF	TGCGCCAGCAGTCGGCGGACAGAAGAGACCCAGTACTTC
TRBV29-1	.	11	TRBJ2-7	CSVHAGSEQYF	TGCAGCGTCCACGCGGGAAGCGAGCAGTACTTC
TRBV6-5	TRBD1	16	TRBJ1-1	CASSYGTGASNTEAFF	TGTGCCAGCAGTTACGGGACAGGGGCTTCGAACACTGAAGCTTTCTTT
TRBV9	TRBD1	15	TRBJ1-2	CASSVVGDRNYGYTF	TGTGCCAGCAGCGTAGTGGGGGACAGGAACTATGGCTACACCTTC
TRBV6-5	TRBD2	15	TRBJ2-7	CASGVGSGRSYEQYF	TGTGCCTCCGGGGTGGGTAGCGGGAGATCCTACGAGCAGTACTTC
TRBV11-2	.	13	TRBJ2-7	CASSLDSSYEQYF	TGTGCCAGCAGCTTAGACAGCTCCTACGAGCAGTACTTC
TRBV19	.	14	TRBJ2-3	CASSVQGGTDTQYF	TGTGCCAGTAGTGTACAGGGAGGGACAGATACGCAGTATTTT
TRBV5-1	.	14	TRBJ1-1	CASSFTGLNTEAFF	TGCGCCAGCAGCTTCACAGGGTTGAACACTGAAGCTTTCTTT
TRBV5-1	TRBD2	15	TRBJ2-1	CASSLDPGLAAEQFF	TGCGCCAGCAGCCTCGACCCGGGACTAGCGGCTGAGCAGTTCTTC
TRBV7-2	TRBD2	19	TRBJ2-1	CASSLQFLAGGPSYNEQFF	TGTGCCAGCAGCCTACAATTCTTAGCGGGAGGGCCCTCCTACAATGAGCAGTTCTTC
TRBV6-5	TRBD1	15	TRBJ2-7	CASSTRQGTSSEQYF	TGTGCCAGCAGTACCCGACAGGGAACCTCATCCGAGCAGTACTTC
TRBV11-2	TRBD2	15	TRBJ2-5	CASSLTSGNWETQYF	TGTGCCAGCAGCTTGACTAGCGGCAATTGGGAGACCCAGTACTTC
TRBV29-1	.	11	TRBJ2-7	CSVSGAYEQYF	TGCAGCGTATCCGGAGCCTACGAGCAGTACTTC
TRBV4-2	TRBD2	16	TRBJ2-1	CASSQGGGLERDEQFF	TGTGCCAGCAGCCAAGGGGGGGGACTAGAGCGAGATGAGCAGTTCTTC
TRBV28	TRBD2	16	TRBJ2-7	CASRATSGFLSYEQYF	TGTGCCAGCAGGGCGACTAGCGGGTTCCTTAGTTACGAGCAGTACTTC
TRBV4-2	TRBD2	18	TRBJ2-3	CASSQDRVAGGGTDTQYF	TGTGCCAGCAGCCAAGATAGGGTAGCGGGAGGGGGCACAGATACGCAGTATTTT
TRBV15	.	15	TRBJ2-1	CATSKAIAAYNEQFF	TGTGCCACCAGCAAGGCCATAGCCGCCTACAATGAGCAGTTCTTC
TRBV15	TRBD1	16	TRBJ1-3	CATSRGGDRRTNTIYF	TGTGCCACCAGCAGAGGGGGGGACAGAAGGACAAACACCATATATTTT